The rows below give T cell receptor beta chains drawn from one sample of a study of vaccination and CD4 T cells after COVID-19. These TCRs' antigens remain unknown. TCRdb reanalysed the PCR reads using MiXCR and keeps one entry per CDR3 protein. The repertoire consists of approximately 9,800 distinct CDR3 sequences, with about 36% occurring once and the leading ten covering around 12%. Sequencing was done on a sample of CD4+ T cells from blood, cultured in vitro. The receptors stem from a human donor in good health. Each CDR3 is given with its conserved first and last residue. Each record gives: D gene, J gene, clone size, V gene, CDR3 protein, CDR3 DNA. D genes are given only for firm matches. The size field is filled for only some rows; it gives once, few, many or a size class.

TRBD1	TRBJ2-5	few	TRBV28	CASSQGGTREETQYF	TGTGCCAGCAGTCAAGGGGGCACGAGGGAAGAGACCCAGTACTTC
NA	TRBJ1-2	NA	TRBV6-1	CASSPRGRASQSYGHTF	TGTGCCAGCAGTCCCAGGGGCAGGGCGTCCCAGTCCTATGGCCACACCTTC
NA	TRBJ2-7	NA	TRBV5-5	CASSSLDAYTYEQYF	TGTGCCAGCAGCTCCCTCGACGCGTACACCTACGAGCAGTACTTC
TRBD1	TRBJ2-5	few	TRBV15	CATSRGDRGLGETQYF	TGTGCCACCAGCAGGGGGGACAGGGGGCTTGGGGAGACCCAGTACTTC
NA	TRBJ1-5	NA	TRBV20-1	CSARDTPNQPQHF	TGCAGTGCTAGAGATACCCCCAATCAGCCCCAGCATTTT
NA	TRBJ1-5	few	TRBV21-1	CASSKGGGQGIVAQHF	TGTGCCAGCAGCAAAGGAGGGGGACAGGGAATAGTAGCCCAGCATTTT
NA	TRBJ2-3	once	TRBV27	CASSVYPSTDTQYF	TGTGCCAGCAGCGTCTATCCGAGCACAGATACGCAGTATTTT
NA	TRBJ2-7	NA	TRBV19	CASRKATDGIGEQYF	TGTGCCAGTAGGAAAGCGACGGACGGCATTGGAGAGCAGTACTTC
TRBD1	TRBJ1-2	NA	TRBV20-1	CSARPWGQGNYSYTF	TGCAGTGCTAGACCCTGGGGACAGGGGAACTATAGCTACACCTTC
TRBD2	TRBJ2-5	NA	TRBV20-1	CSALGGRAGFQETQYF	TGCAGTGCCCTGGGCGGGAGGGCCGGTTTCCAAGAGACCCAGTACTTC
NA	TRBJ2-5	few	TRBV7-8	CASSFLRGGPQETQYF	TGTGCCAGCAGCTTCCTCCGCGGGGGCCCCCAAGAGACCCAGTACTTC
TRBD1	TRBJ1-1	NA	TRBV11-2	CASKDRVNTEAFF	TGTGCCAGCAAAGACAGGGTCAACACTGAAGCTTTCTTT
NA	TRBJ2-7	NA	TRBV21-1	CASSKVAESSYEQYF	TGTGCCAGCAGCAAAGTGGCGGAGAGCTCCTACGAGCAGTACTTC
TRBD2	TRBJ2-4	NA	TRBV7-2	CASTLAGGSKNIQYF	TGTGCCAGCACATTAGCGGGAGGGAGTAAAAACATTCAGTACTTC
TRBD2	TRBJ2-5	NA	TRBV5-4	CASSLLAGGAQYF	TGTGCCAGCAGTTTACTAGCGGGAGGGGCCCAGTACTTC
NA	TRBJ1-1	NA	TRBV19	CASRLTGVNTEAFF	TGTGCCAGTAGGTTAACAGGCGTGAACACTGAAGCTTTCTTT
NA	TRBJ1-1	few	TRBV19	CASSMTGLNTEAFF	TGTGCCAGTAGTATGACGGGGTTGAACACTGAAGCTTTCTTT
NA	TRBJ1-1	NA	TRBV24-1	CATSDWIGGTEAFF	TGTGCCACCAGTGATTGGATCGGGGGGACTGAAGCTTTCTTT
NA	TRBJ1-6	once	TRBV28	CASRTQGYSPLHF	TGTGCCAGCCGGACTCAAGGGTACTCACCCCTCCACTTT
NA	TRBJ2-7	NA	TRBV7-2	CASSQVVHEQYF	TGTGCCAGCAGCCAAGTAGTACACGAGCAGTACTTC
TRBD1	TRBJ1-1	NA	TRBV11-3	CASSLDGDRGAEAFF	TGTGCCAGCAGCTTAGACGGGGACAGGGGCGCTGAAGCTTTCTTT
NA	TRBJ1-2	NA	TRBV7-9	CASSPQLNYGYTF	TGTGCCAGCAGCCCACAGCTGAACTATGGCTACACCTTC
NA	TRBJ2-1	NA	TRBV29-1	CSVDADYSYNEQFF	TGCAGCGTTGACGCCGACTACTCCTACAATGAGCAGTTCTTC
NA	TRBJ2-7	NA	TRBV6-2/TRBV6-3	CASSYLAGRNFYEQYF	TGTGCCAGCAGTTATTTGGCCGGACGGAACTTTTACGAGCAGTACTTC
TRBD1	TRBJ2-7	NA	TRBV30	CAWEGQLSYEQYF	TGTGCCTGGGAGGGACAGCTCTCCTACGAGCAGTACTTC
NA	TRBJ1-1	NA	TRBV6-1	CASRRGNTEAFF	TGTGCCAGCAGGCGGGGGAACACTGAAGCTTTCTTT
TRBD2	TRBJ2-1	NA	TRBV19	CASSPIWTSGSDEQFF	TGTGCCAGTAGTCCAATATGGACTAGCGGGAGTGATGAGCAGTTCTTC
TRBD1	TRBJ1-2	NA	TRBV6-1	CASSPDRVYGYTF	TGTGCCAGCAGCCCCGACAGGGTTTATGGCTACACCTTC
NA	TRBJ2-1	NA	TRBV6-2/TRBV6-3	CASSPLATEGNEQFF	TGTGCCAGCAGCCCCCTAGCTACGGAGGGGAATGAGCAGTTCTTC
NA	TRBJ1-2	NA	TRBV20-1	CSARVGGIGGYTF	TGCAGTGCTAGAGTTGGGGGAATTGGAGGCTACACCTTC
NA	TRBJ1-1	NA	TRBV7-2	CASSLRGRLNTEAFF	TGTGCCAGCAGCTTAAGAGGCAGATTGAACACTGAAGCTTTCTTT
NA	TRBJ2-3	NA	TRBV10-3	CAIGQGQDTQYF	TGTGCCATCGGGCAGGGTCAAGATACGCAGTATTTT
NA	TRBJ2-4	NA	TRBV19	CASAQGAKNIQYF	TGTGCCAGTGCACAGGGTGCCAAAAACATTCAGTACTTC
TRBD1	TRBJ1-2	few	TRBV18	CASSHTRQGENYGYTF	TGTGCCAGCTCACATACGAGACAGGGGGAGAACTATGGCTACACCTTC
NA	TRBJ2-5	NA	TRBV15	CATSKRGQGRETQYF	TGTGCCACCAGCAAAAGAGGGCAGGGCCGGGAGACCCAGTACTTC
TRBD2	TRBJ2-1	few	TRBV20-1	CSARGRPAGEGNEQFF	TGCAGTGCTAGGGGACGTCCAGCGGGAGAAGGCAATGAGCAGTTCTTC
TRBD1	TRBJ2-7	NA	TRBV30	CAWSVTRTGPTYEQYF	TGTGCCTGGAGTGTAACCAGGACAGGGCCCACCTACGAGCAGTACTTC